Presented here are 24 T cell receptor beta chains from one specimen sequenced in a study of control samples from healthy donors and cancer patients. Produced via immunoSEQ multiplex PCR; TCRdb's table is partial and in-frame only. The repertoire holds more than 35,000 clones, with around 82% as singletons. Sequencing was performed on PBMCs. These TCRs come from a woman aged 55-69 years with lung cancer.

Turning to this clone: Different DNA sequences within this sample yield the same CDR3. The chain is built from TRBV9 and TRBJ2-3; D is possibly TRBD2 (5 bases). The CDR3 contains 13 residues. Trimming shortened V by 0 bases and J by 4 bases, and 6 bases separated the two germline ends. Germline CDR1 SGDLS, CDR2 YYNGEE. In nucleotides, the CDR3 is TGTGCCAGCAGCGTAGCTAGCCCAGATACGCAGTATTTT. Translating gives CASSVASPDTQYF.

This CDR3 is CASSPGGSGSNTGELFF. Written as DNA, the CDR3 is TGCGCCAGCAGCCCGGGAGGGAGCGGGAGTAACACCGGGGAGCTGTTTTTT. The chain uses TRBV4-3 and TRBJ2-2, with TRBD2 matching over 8 bases. J lost 2 bases, V lost 4 bases, and 9 bases had no gene match. The CDR3 length is 17 residues. Germline CDR1 and CDR2: LGHNA and YSLEER.

The V gene is TRBV6-2 or TRBV6-3, the J gene TRBJ1-5; D might be TRBD1 (6 bases). CDR1 and CDR2 from the germline V gene are MNHEY and SVGEGT. The CDR3 is 15 residues long. Trimming took off 5 bases at V and 5 bases at J, with 16 bases between the two ends. CDR3 sequence: CASSPIDRRYQPQHF. The CDR3 DNA reads as TGTGCCAGCAGTCCGATAGACAGGCGCTATCAGCCCCAGCATTTT.

This chain uses TRBV18 with TRBJ1-1; weak D call: TRBD1 (5 bases). This CDR3 is 14 amino acids long. From germline, CDR1 is KGHSH and CDR2 LQKENI. Between the trimmed V and J ends, which lost 6 bases and 0 bases, there was a span of 11 bases. The CDR3 loop reads CASSQEQVNTEAFF. In DNA, the CDR3 is TGTGCCAGCTCTCAGGAACAGGTGAACACTGAAGCTTTCTTT.

The V and J genes are TRBV19 and TRBJ1-1; 7 bases map to TRBD1. The V segment lost 5 bases and the J segment 10 bases; nucleotides outside the gene matches: 7. Germline-derived CDR1 and CDR2 are LNHDA and SQIVND (reference sequence). This CDR3 comprises 12 residues. The CDR3 bases are TGTGCCAGTAGTGCACAACAGGGGAGAGCTTTCTTT. Its protein is CASSAQQGRAFF.

The chain carries TRBV15 and TRBJ2-1; D may be TRBD2 (6 bases). V was pared by 0 bases and J by 1 base, with 13 bases between. From germline, CDR1 is LNHNV and CDR2 YYDKDF (reference sequence). This CDR3 spans 17 amino acids. CDR3 coding DNA: TGTGCCACCAGCAGAGATCTCGCGGGGCGATCCTACAATGAGCAGTTCTTC. Amino acid sequence: CATSRDLAGRSYNEQFF.

The V call is TRBV7-3, the J call TRBJ2-3; 10 nucleotides agree with TRBD2. This CDR3 comprises 15 residues. Trimming removed 6 bases from V and 5 bases from J; junction bases left unmatched: 8. Germline V lookup: CDR1 SGHTA, CDR2 FQGTGA. CDR3 in DNA: TGTGCCAGCAGTCCTAGCGGGGGCCTCGGAGATACGCAGTATTTT. Residues: CASSPSGGLGDTQYF.

In this sample, this clone turned up once. The V and J genes are TRBV14 and TRBJ2-3, with D tentatively TRBD2 (6 bases). Germline CDR1 and CDR2: SGHDN and FVKESK. The CDR3 has 14 residues. V gave up 4 bases and J gave up 6 bases, with 14 bases separating them. CDR3 in DNA: TGTGCCAGCAGCCGGTCGGGGGTCTGGGATACGCAGTATTTT. Amino acids: CASSRSGVWDTQYF.

The genes are TRBV6-5 and TRBJ1-4; unclear D gene. This CDR3 contains 15 residues. Trimming removed 0 bases from V and 0 bases from J, with 5 bases in between. Germline V gene lookup returns CDR1 MNHEY and CDR2 SVGAGI. The CDR3 spells CASSYSFPTNEKLFF. The CDR3 DNA reads TGTGCCAGCAGTTACTCGTTTCCAACTAATGAAAAACTGTTTTTT.

The chain carries TRBV10-2 and TRBJ1-6; no clear D. There are 15 residues in the CDR3. The germline V and J ends were trimmed by 0 bases and 6 bases, with 9 bases remaining between them. Germline CDR1 is WSHSY and CDR2 is SAAADI. In DNA, the CDR3 is TGCGCCAGCAGTGAGTCGGGAGGGTTTAATTCACCCCTCCACTTT. Its translation is CASSESGGFNSPLHF.

The chain carries TRBV11-2 and TRBJ1-1; D remains ambiguous. The CDR3 length is 16 residues. CDR1 and CDR2 (germline): SGHAT, FQNNGV. V was trimmed by 5 bases and J by 1 base, leaving 17 bases between them. The CDR3 reads CASSDLMTLPNTEAFF. Written as DNA, the CDR3 is TGTGCCAGCAGCGATTTAATGACACTTCCGAACACTGAAGCTTTCTTT.

V gene TRBV6-5 combines with J gene TRBJ1-5; 7 bases align to TRBD1. Trimming at V came to 2 bases and at J to 5 bases, leaving 6 bases not matched to a gene. The CDR3 extends over 15 amino acids. Germline lookup yields CDR1 MNHEY and CDR2 SVGAGI. The CDR3 loop reads CASSYLHGTDQPQHF. CDR3 in DNA: TGTGCCAGCAGTTACCTACACGGGACAGATCAGCCCCAGCATTTT.

The V gene is TRBV5-1, the J gene TRBJ2-3; D gene unclear. Per germline, CDR1 SGHRS and CDR2 YFSETQ. The CDR3 consists of 15 residues. Trimming pared 4 bases from V and 2 bases from J, leaving 14 bases between. The CDR3, as DNA: TGCGCCAGCAGCCCCACCCTACACCTCACAGATACGCAGTATTTT. It is translated as CASSPTLHLTDTQYF.

The V gene is TRBV2, the J gene TRBJ2-7, with a possible D match to TRBD1 (5 bases). The CDR3 totals 14 residues. Germline values: CDR1 SNHLY, CDR2 FYNNEI. Trimming pared 6 bases from V and 1 base from J, leaving 13 bases between. CDR3 nucleotides: TGTGCCAGCAGGTTGCAGGGCAATTCCTACGAGCAGTACTTC. The encoded protein is CASRLQGNSYEQYF.

The CDR3 loop is CASSPRTLNTGELFF. Written as DNA, the CDR3 is TGTGCCAGCTCCCCCAGGACCTTGAACACCGGGGAGCTGTTTTTT. The chain joins TRBV18 to TRBJ2-2; no clear D gene. CDR1 is KGHSH and CDR2 is LQKENI in the germline V gene. V gave up 6 bases and J gave up 1 base, with 12 bases separating them. CDR3 size: 15 residues.

The chain recombines TRBV12-5 with TRBJ1-1; tentative D call: TRBD1 (5 bases). V lost 3 bases and J lost 7, with 12 bases in between. CDR3 length: 13 residues. Germline CDR1 is LGHNT and CDR2 is FRNRAP. CDR3 sequence reads: CASGFQGAIEAFF. In nucleotides, the CDR3 is TGTGCTAGTGGTTTCCAGGGTGCGATTGAAGCTTTCTTT.

This clone was counted only a few times. The chain joins TRBV5-1 to TRBJ1-2; D remains unclear. The CDR3 runs 11 residues. V dropped 2 bases and J dropped 8 bases, with 7 bases sitting between them. The germline V gene encodes CDR1 SGHRS and CDR2 YFSETQ. CDR3 loop: CASSFGEGYTF. As DNA, the CDR3 is TGCGCCAGCAGCTTTGGGGAGGGCTACACCTTC.

The chain uses TRBV7-9 and TRBJ2-1; 8 bases are shared with TRBD2. The CDR3 contains 14 residues. Germline assignment: CDR1 SEHNR and CDR2 FQNEAQ (reference sequence). Unmatched junction bases numbered 5, after V lost 5 bases and J lost 5 bases. The CDR3: CASSRSGGDNEQFF. CDR3 coding DNA: TGTGCCAGCAGCCGGAGCGGGGGAGACAATGAGCAGTTCTTC.

CDR3 residues: CASSLAGSQAFF. In nucleotides, the CDR3 is TGTGCCAGCAGCTTAGCGGGCTCCCAAGCTTTCTTT. The chain joins TRBV7-2 to TRBJ1-1; D uncertain. Trimming took 0 bases from V and 9 from J, leaving 8 bases between them. Germline-derived CDR1 and CDR2 are SGHTA and FQGNSA. The CDR3 consists of 12 residues.

This chain uses TRBV6-5 with TRBJ2-1; the match to TRBD2 covers 7 bases. The CDR3 runs 14 residues. The J segment lost 4 bases and the V segment lost 7 bases, leaving 7 bases of the junction unmatched. Germline CDR1 reads MNHEY; CDR2 reads SVGAGI. In DNA, the CDR3 is TGTGCCAGCACGGGGGGAAAAACTTACAATGAGCAGTTCTTC. Residues: CASTGGKTYNEQFF.

This rearrangement joins TRBV5-1 to TRBJ1-4; D is possibly TRBD1 (5 bases). The CDR3 is 11 amino acids. Between the trimmed V and J ends, which lost 4 bases and 13 bases, there was a span of 11 bases. Germline values: CDR1 SGHRS, CDR2 YFSETQ. The CDR3 nucleotides are TGCGCCAGCAGCCCGGGGCAGGGACTGTTTTTT. Translated, it gives CASSPGQGLFF.

This clone is a singleton in its sample. The genes are TRBV7-8 and TRBJ2-1; 10 nucleotides line up with TRBD2. CDR1 is SGHVS and CDR2 is FQNEAQ in the germline V gene. This CDR3 contains 15 residues. J was trimmed by 9 bases and V by 4 bases; bases with no gene match: 9. This CDR3 is CASSSLAGVAGEQFF. The DNA for the CDR3 is TGTGCCAGCAGCTCTCTAGCGGGAGTAGCAGGTGAGCAGTTCTTC.

The chain recombines TRBV7-2 with TRBJ2-3; tentative D call: TRBD2 (6 bases). The germline gives CDR1 SGHTA, CDR2 FQGNSA. Trimming took off 5 bases at V and 8 bases at J, with 17 bases between the two ends. The CDR3 extends over 14 amino acids. CDR3 DNA sequence: TGTGCCAGCAGCCCCCCCGTCAAGGGAGGTACGCAGTATTTT. Its translation: CASSPPVKGGTQYF.

The chain has TRBV28 and TRBJ1-6; D remains ambiguous. V gave up 7 bases and J gave up 9 bases, with 22 bases separating them. Germline V gene data show CDR1 as MDHEN and CDR2 as SYDVKM. CDR3 size: 16 residues. The DNA for the CDR3 is TGTGCCAGCACTACACTAAAAACGGGGTCTAGTTCACCCCTCCACTTT. This codes for CASTTLKTGSSSPLHF.